This T cell receptor beta chain came from a study of technical replicates of blood from a handful of donors. This CDR3 spans 13 amino acids. Looked up from germline, CDR1 is SGHDT and CDR2 is YYEEEE. V was clipped by 0 bases and J by 6 bases, with 6 bases between them. Libraries were prepared by immunoSEQ multiplex PCR; TCRdb keeps only in-frame clonotypes and omits some of them. The top ten hold approximately 5% of the sample, which has under 65,000 clones, less than 90% seen once. The rearrangement links TRBV5-6 to TRBJ2-2; no reliable D call. This TCR derives from a human donor in good health. Some clones in this sample may be carry-over from other donors' samples. The source material was PBMCs. The chain's CDR3 is CASSLVSSGELFF. The CDR3 nucleotides read TGTGCCAGCAGCTTGGTGTCGTCCGGGGAGCTGTTTTTT.